These 27 T cell receptor beta chains originate from one sample sequenced in a study of T cell responses to AZD1222 COVID-19 vaccine. This table comes from immunoSEQ multiplex PCR, and its TCRdb copy is limited to in-frame clones, with some not included. This sample has some 110,000 clones, with about 88% found just once. The input for sequencing was peripheral blood, taken on day 0 of AZD1222 vaccination. All receptors derive from an adult in good health.

V gene TRBV11-1 combines with J gene TRBJ1-1; no reliable D call. Trimming pared 4 bases from V and 8 bases from J, leaving 11 bases between. Germline V gives CDR1 SGHAT, CDR2 FQDESV (reference sequence). CDR3 length: 12 residues. The CDR3 region has the DNA TGTGCCAGCAGCTCCGGCGTGCCGGAAGCTTTCTTT. Its translation: CASSSGVPEAFF.

CDR3 protein: CASSWGRTNTEAFF. The CDR3, as DNA: TGTGCCAGCAGCTGGGGACGGACGAACACTGAAGCTTTCTTT. The gene calls are TRBV5-4 and TRBJ1-1, with D tentatively TRBD1 (5 bases). Germline V gives CDR1 SGHNT, CDR2 YYREEE (reference sequence). The length of the CDR3 is 14 residues. V was cut by 3 bases and J by 1 base, with 10 bases left in between.

In its sample, this clone was seen once. The V call is TRBV5-1, the J call TRBJ2-1; 13 bases agree with TRBD2. The CDR3 runs to 16 residues. The V gene's germline CDR1 is SGHRS and CDR2 YFSETQ. The ends lost 0 bases at V and 10 bases at J; junction bases unmatched: 7. The CDR3 DNA follows: TGCGCCAGCAGCTTGGGTCGACTAGCGGGGGGCGGAGAGCAGTTCTTC. As protein: CASSLGRLAGGGEQFF.

This clone was recorded only once. The rearrangement links TRBV9 to TRBJ1-5; TRBD1 matches at 7 bases. There are 13 residues in the CDR3. Germline V lookup: CDR1 SGDLS, CDR2 YYNGEE. Unmatched junction bases numbered 3, after V lost 3 bases and J lost 6 bases. CDR3 amino acids: CASSEGTAQPQHF. The CDR3 DNA reads TGTGCCAGCAGCGAGGGGACAGCTCAGCCCCAGCATTTT. Together with reference TRBV9 and TRBJ1-5, the CDR3 gives the full variable domain: DSGVTQTPKHLITATGQRVTLRCSPRSGDLSVYWYQQSLDQGLQFLIQYYNGEERAKGNILERFSAQQFPDLHSELNLSSLELGDSALYFCASSEGTAQPQHFGDGTRLSIL.

The rearrangement joins TRBV2 to TRBJ1-4, with D perhaps matching TRBD1 (6 bases). Trimming stripped 6 bases from V and 1 base from J, with 12 bases between. Per the germline V gene, CDR1 is SNHLY and CDR2 is FYNNEI. This CDR3 has 15 residues. CDR3 sequence (DNA): TGTGCCAGCAGGGCCGAACAGGGAACTAATGAAAAACTGTTTTTT. Translating gives CASRAEQGTNEKLFF.

The J gene is TRBJ1-2, the V gene TRBV6-4; D possibly corresponds to TRBD1 (5 bases). There are 13 residues in the CDR3. The V end lost 5 bases, the J end lost 1 base, and 8 bases lay between the germline ends. The V gene's germline CDR1 is MRHNA and CDR2 SNTAGT. CDR3 nucleotides: TGTGCCAGCAGTCTGGGGGATAACTATGGCTACACCTTC. It translates to CASSLGDNYGYTF.

With regard to this clone: Mismatch with germline at one junction end may stem from a read error. The rearrangement links TRBV27 to TRBJ2-7, with D hard to call. Germline V gene data show CDR1 as MNHEY and CDR2 as SMNVEV (reference sequence). The CDR3 covers 13 residues. DNA of the CDR3: TGTGCCAGCAGTTTAGTTCTCTCCGACGAGCAGTACTTC. It codes for CASSLVLSDEQYF.

V gene TRBV12-3 or TRBV12-4 combines with J gene TRBJ1-5; unclear D gene. The V gene lost 6 bases and the J gene lost 3 bases, with 9 bases spanning the gap. CDR3 length equals 13 residues. CDR3 residues: CASRDGYNQPQHF. The CDR3 DNA reads as TGTGCCAGCAGGGACGGGTACAATCAGCCCCAGCATTTT.

The chain employs TRBV11-2 and TRBJ1-6; a possible D gene is TRBD1 (5 bases). The CDR3 has 15 residues. The V gene lost 0 bases and the J gene lost 9 bases, with 12 bases spanning the gap. The V gene's germline CDR1 is SGHAT and CDR2 FQNNGV. CDR3 sequence: CASSLEAGQGSPLHF. CDR3 coding DNA: TGTGCCAGCAGCTTAGAGGCAGGTCAGGGTTCACCCCTCCACTTT.

This clone was seen a single time. V and J are TRBV2 and TRBJ1-3; D call uncertain. The CDR3 length is 14 residues. V was clipped by 2 bases and J by 8 bases, with 13 bases between them. Germline V gives CDR1 SNHLY, CDR2 FYNNEI. The CDR3 nucleotides read TGTGCCAGCAGTGAAATAGTGCCGGATCACACCATATATTTT. Residues: CASSEIVPDHTIYF.

The gene calls are TRBV7-6 and TRBJ2-1; D not resolved. Germline V gene lookup returns CDR1 SGHVS and CDR2 FNYEAQ. This CDR3 is built from 13 residues. The V end lost 2 bases, the J end lost 5 bases, and 7 bases lay between the germline ends. The CDR3 coding sequence is TGTGCCAGCAGCTTATTGGGTGACAATGAGCAGTTCTTC. This translates into CASSLLGDNEQFF.

The chain joins TRBV19 to TRBJ1-1, with no clear D. Per the germline V gene, CDR1 is LNHDA and CDR2 is SQIVND (reference sequence). Trimming stripped 7 bases from V and 7 bases from J, with 7 bases between. CDR3 length equals 10 residues. In DNA, the CDR3 is TGTGCCAGTAAAAGCGGTGAAGCTTTCTTT. Translating it yields CASKSGEAFF. The variable domain in full, with the rest retrieved from reference TRBV19 and TRBJ1-1, is DGGITQSPKYLFRKEGQNVTLSCEQNLNHDAMYWYRQDPGQGLRLIYYSQIVNDFQKGDIAEGYSVSREKKESFPLTVTSAQKNPTAFYLCASKSGEAFFGQGTRLTVV.

This sequence joins TRBV7-2 and TRBJ1-1; 7 nucleotides match TRBD1. Per the germline V gene, CDR1 is SGHTA and CDR2 is FQGNSA. V gave up 5 bases and J gave up 1 base; unmatched junction bases: 4. The CDR3 length is 14 residues. CDR3 DNA: TGTGCCAGCAGCAGACGACAGGGGAACACTGAAGCTTTCTTT. This gives the protein CASSRRQGNTEAFF.

This chain connects TRBV10-1 to TRBJ1-6; D is unclear. Germline CDR1 WNHNN, CDR2 SYGVQD (reference sequence). The CDR3 contains 13 residues. The V end was cut by 5 bases, the J end by 7 bases, with 9 bases between. As DNA, the CDR3 is TGCGCCAGCAGTCAGGACGGGAATTCACCCCTCCACTTT. This gives the protein CASSQDGNSPLHF.

The CDR3 protein is CASRKVNYGYTF. CDR3 in DNA: TGTGCCAGTAGAAAGGTGAACTATGGCTACACCTTC. The V gene is TRBV19, the J gene TRBJ1-2; no reliable D call. Trimming pared 6 bases from V and 2 bases from J, leaving 7 bases between. CDR1 and CDR2 from the germline V gene are LNHDA and SQIVND (reference sequence). CDR3 size: 12 residues. The complete variable domain, with remaining parts taken from reference TRBV19 and TRBJ1-2, reads DGGITQSPKYLFRKEGQNVTLSCEQNLNHDAMYWYRQDPGQGLRLIYYSQIVNDFQKGDIAEGYSVSREKKESFPLTVTSAQKNPTAFYLCASRKVNYGYTFGSGTRLTVV.

This sequence joins TRBV19 and TRBJ2-7, with 7 nucleotides matching TRBD1. The J segment lost 3 bases and the V segment lost 3 bases, leaving 2 bases of the junction unmatched. Germline-derived CDR1 and CDR2 are LNHDA and SQIVND (reference sequence). The length of the CDR3 is 13 residues. CDR3 nucleotides: TGTGCCAGTAGTATTCCAGGGGGCTACGAGCAGTACTTC. Translated, it gives CASSIPGGYEQYF.

This chain joins TRBV27 and TRBJ1-3, with D perhaps TRBD1 (6 bases). The CDR3 spans 15 residues. V lost 6 bases, J lost 2 bases, and 14 bases lay in between. The germline V gene has CDR1 MNHEY and CDR2 SMNVEV (reference sequence). The CDR3 DNA follows: TGTGCCAGCAGAAGGGGAGGGGGACCTGGAAACACCATATATTTT. This codes for CASRRGGGPGNTIYF.

The V and J genes are TRBV7-8 and TRBJ1-4; D is possibly TRBD1 (5 bases). The V end lost 5 bases, the J end lost 8 bases, and 18 bases lay between the germline ends. The CDR3 sequence is 15 residues long. CDR1 SGHVS and CDR2 FQNEAQ come from the germline V gene. For the CDR3, the DNA is TGTGCCAGCAGCGACGGACGGGGGGTTTTGGAAAAACTGTTTTTT. It codes for CASSDGRGVLEKLFF.

The V call is TRBV7-2, the J call TRBJ1-3, with TRBD1 matching over 7 bases. The length of the CDR3 is 15 residues. In germline, CDR1 is SGHTA, CDR2 FQGNSA. The V segment lost 5 bases and the J segment 1 base; nucleotides outside the gene matches: 5. The CDR3 sequence is CASSPRQGSGNTIYF. The CDR3, as DNA: TGTGCCAGCAGCCCCAGACAGGGATCTGGAAACACCATATATTTT.

The chain has TRBV10-3 and TRBJ1-4; D is undetermined. Between the trimmed V and J ends, which lost 10 bases and 8 bases, there was a span of 14 bases. Germline values: CDR1 ENHRY, CDR2 SYGVKD. This CDR3 has 12 residues. CDR3 sequence reads: CATSWEGEKLFF. CDR3 sequence (DNA): TGTGCCACCAGCTGGGAAGGGGAAAAACTGTTTTTT.

The chain couples TRBV7-9 to TRBJ1-3; D gene ambiguous. This CDR3 comprises 14 residues. With 8 bases removed from V and 8 bases from J, the gap between germline ends came to 19 bases. Germline-derived CDR1 and CDR2 are SEHNR and FQNEAQ (reference sequence). The CDR3 reads CASRRASHRDTIYF. In DNA form, the CDR3 reads TGTGCCAGCCGACGGGCCAGCCATCGGGACACCATATATTTT.

The gene calls are TRBV14 and TRBJ2-3, with D possibly being TRBD1 (5 bases). V lost 6 bases and J 4 bases, leaving 11 bases between the germline ends. Germline-derived CDR1 and CDR2 are SGHDN and FVKESK. The CDR3 length is 13 residues. The CDR3 DNA reads as TGTGCCAGCAGGGGGCTAGTCTCAGATACGCAGTATTTT. It yields the protein CASRGLVSDTQYF.

Here the CDR3 reads CASSYLGSDGYTF. The CDR3 DNA is TGTGCCAGCAGTTACCTGGGCTCGGATGGCTACACCTTC. V usage is TRBV6-5 and J usage is TRBJ1-2, with D unclear. The CDR3 is 13 residues long. In germline, CDR1 is MNHEY, CDR2 SVGAGI. The V and J ends lost 2 bases and 6 bases respectively, with 10 bases between them.

The J gene is TRBJ1-6, the V gene TRBV19; D gene uncertain. CDR1 is LNHDA, CDR2 SQIVND, per germline (reference sequence). The germline V and J ends were trimmed by 4 bases and 0 bases, with 7 bases remaining between them. The CDR3 covers 15 residues. This CDR3 is CASSKGSSYNSPLHF. CDR3 nucleotide sequence: TGTGCCAGTAGTAAGGGCAGCTCCTATAATTCACCCCTCCACTTT.

The chain's CDR3 is CASSPGVAGVYEQYF. The CDR3 region has the DNA TGTGCCAGCAGCCCTGGGGTAGCGGGAGTCTACGAGCAGTACTTC. The chain couples TRBV5-6 to TRBJ2-7; 9 nucleotides match TRBD2. The ends lost 4 bases at V and 3 bases at J; junction bases unmatched: 8. CDR1 is SGHDT and CDR2 is YYEEEE in the germline V gene. CDR3 length: 15 amino acids. The variable domain in full, completed from reference TRBV5-6 and TRBJ2-7, reads DAGVTQSPTHLIKTRGQQVTLRCSPKSGHDTVSWYQQALGQGPQFIFQYYEEEERQRGNFPDRFSGHQFPNYSSELNVNALLLGDSALYLCASSPGVAGVYEQYFGPGTRLTVT.

The genes are TRBV4-2 and TRBJ1-4; possible D gene TRBD1, 5 bases. This CDR3 is built from 17 residues. The germline V and J ends were trimmed by 0 bases and 2 bases, with 13 bases remaining between them. Germline CDR1 reads LGHNA; CDR2 reads YNFKEQ. The CDR3: CASSQDSREGTNEKLFF. DNA of the CDR3: TGTGCCAGCAGCCAAGATTCCAGGGAAGGGACTAATGAAAAACTGTTTTTT.

This clone was recorded once. The V call is TRBV2, the J call TRBJ2-7; 11 bases line up with TRBD1. The CDR3 covers 14 residues. V trimming: 9 bases; J trimming: 1 base; junction bases outside the gene matches: 5. Germline CDR1 SNHLY, CDR2 FYNNEI. CDR3 in DNA: TGTGCCAGTGGACAGGGGGCAGGATCCTACGAGCAGTACTTC. Its protein product is CASGQGAGSYEQYF. Based on the CDR3 plus reference TRBV2 and TRBJ2-7, the full variable domain is EPEVTQTPSHQVTQMGQEVILRCVPISNHLYFYWYRQILGQKVEFLVSFYNNEISEKSEIFDDQFSVERPDGSNFTLKIRSTKLEDSAMYFCASGQGAGSYEQYFGPGTRLTVT.